This entry concerns a single TCR beta chain. No antigen is known for it. These data come from a study of OX40 agonist ivuxolimab in advanced cancers. Study-wide background: Dose-escalation subjects each had hepatocellular carcinoma, melanoma, renal cell or head and neck cancer. 30% to 40% of patients had received prior checkpoint inhibitor therapy. General study results and limits: Researchers report that CD8+ T cells had, on average, more expanded clones than CD4+.

The CDR3 extends over 15 amino acids. Trimming at V came to 5 bases and at J to 3 bases, leaving 6 bases not matched to a gene. The germline V gene has CDR1 SGHTA and CDR2 FQGTGA. Blood samples were obtained at baseline, cycle 4 day 1, and cycle 7 day 1. Profiled with immunoSEQ multiplex PCR; TCRdb holds only in-frame clones, not every one. This table holds about 67,000 clones, 70% to 85% found once. This specimen was CD4+ or CD8+ T cells sorted from blood, taken in a trial of the OX40 agonist ivuxolimab. This TCR came from an adult with an advanced solid tumor such as melanoma, head and neck, liver or kidney cancer. The V and J genes are TRBV7-3 and TRBJ1-2, with TRBD1 identical over 10 bases. CDR3 protein: CASSPEDRGDYGYTF. CDR3 sequence (DNA): TGTGCCAGCAGCCCCGAGGACAGGGGGGACTATGGCTACACCTTC.